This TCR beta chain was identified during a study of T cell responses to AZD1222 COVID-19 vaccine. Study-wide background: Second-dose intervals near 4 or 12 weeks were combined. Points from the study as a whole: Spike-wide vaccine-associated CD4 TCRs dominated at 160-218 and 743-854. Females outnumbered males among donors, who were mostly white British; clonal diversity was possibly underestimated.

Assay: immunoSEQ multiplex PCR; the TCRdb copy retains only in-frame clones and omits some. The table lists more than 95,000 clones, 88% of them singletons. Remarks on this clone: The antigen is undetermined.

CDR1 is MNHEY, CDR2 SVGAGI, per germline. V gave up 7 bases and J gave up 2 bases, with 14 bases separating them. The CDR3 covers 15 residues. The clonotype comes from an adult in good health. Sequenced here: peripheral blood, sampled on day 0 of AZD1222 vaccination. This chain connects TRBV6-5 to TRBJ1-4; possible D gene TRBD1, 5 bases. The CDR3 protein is CASTQGGATNEKLFF. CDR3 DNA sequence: TGTGCCAGCACCCAGGGCGGGGCTACTAATGAAAAACTGTTTTTT.